Below, 12 T cell receptor beta chains from the same sample are listed, as sequenced in a study of T cell repertoires in aging, cancer and after chemotherapy. Multiplex touch-down PCR with TRB-A/B primers amplified rearranged V-D-J TRB sequences. TCRdb reprocessed the multiplex PCR reads with MiXCR, giving one entry per CDR3 protein. Of some 8,200 distinct CDR3 sequences in the sample, under 35% were seen once. Amplification of TCR beta used genomic DNA extracted from peripheral blood. The material sequenced was blood. The receptor source for this set is a human donor in good health.

This clonotype was counted only a few times. J is TRBJ2-1 and V is TRBV6-1; possibly TRBD1 for D (6 bases). The CDR3 has 17 residues. The germline CDR1 and CDR2 sequences are MNHNS and SASEGT. V lost 1 base, J lost 4 bases, and 17 bases lay in between. Here the CDR3 DNA reads TGTGCCAGCAGTGAAGAGGTGAACAGGGCCCTATACAATGAGCAGTTCTTC. This codes for CASSEEVNRALYNEQFF.

The chain recombines TRBV5-4 with TRBJ2-5; 9 nucleotides align to TRBD2. The CDR3 is 15 residues long. V shed 4 bases, J shed 6 bases, and the junction held 10 bases outside the gene matches. Germline assignment: CDR1 SGHNT and CDR2 YYREEE (reference sequence). This chain's CDR3 is CASSNLAGAMKTQYF. In DNA, the CDR3 is TGTGCCAGCAGCAATTTAGCGGGGGCCATGAAGACCCAGTACTTC.

In this sample, this clonotype turned up a few times. This chain uses TRBV15 with TRBJ2-5; TRBD2 matches at 16 bases. This CDR3 comprises 19 residues. In germline, CDR1 is LNHNV, CDR2 YYDKDF (reference sequence). With 2 bases clipped from V and 6 bases from J, the junction kept 12 bases outside the gene matches. The CDR3 nucleotides are TGTGCCACCAGCAGATCCGGGACTAGCGGGGGGGCCAGCTCGAAGACCCAGTACTTC. Translated: CATSRSGTSGGASSKTQYF. The variable domain in full, with the rest retrieved from reference TRBV15 and TRBJ2-5, is DAMVIQNPRYQVTQFGKPVTLSCSQTLNHNVMYWYQQKSSQAPKLLFHYYDKDFNNEADTPDNFQSRRPNTSFCFLDIRSPGLGDTAMYLCATSRSGTSGGASSKTQYFGPGTRLLVL.

V gene TRBV5-4 combines with J gene TRBJ1-2; 8 nucleotides match TRBD1. CDR1 and CDR2 from the germline V gene are SGHNT and YYREEE (reference sequence). This CDR3 has 15 residues. J gave up 7 bases and V 2 bases, and 10 bases lay outside the gene matches. In nucleotides, the CDR3 is TGTGCCAGCAGCTTCCTACAGACAGGGGCTGGTGGCTACACCTTC. Its translation: CASSFLQTGAGGYTF. The whole variable domain, remainder taken from reference TRBV5-4 and TRBJ1-2, is ETGVTQSPTHLIKTRGQQVTLRCSSQSGHNTVSWYQQALGQGPQFIFQYYREEENGRGNFPPRFSGLQFPNYSSELNVNALELDDSALYLCASSFLQTGAGGYTFGSGTRLTVV.

The chain recombines TRBV24-1 with TRBJ2-3, with 10 bases that match TRBD1. With V trimmed by 5 bases and J by 1 base, 5 bases remained unmatched. Per the germline V gene, CDR1 is KGHDR and CDR2 is SFDVKD. The CDR3 loop spans 16 amino acids. The CDR3 DNA follows: TGTGCCACCAGTGGCCCTGGACAGGGGGGCACAGATACGCAGTATTTT. Its protein product is CATSGPGQGGTDTQYF.

Only a few counts were recorded for this clonotype. The gene calls are TRBV19 and TRBJ2-1; possible D gene TRBD2, 5 bases. Germline lookup yields CDR1 LNHDA and CDR2 SQIVND (reference sequence). The germline V and J ends were trimmed by 7 bases and 7 bases, with 17 bases remaining between them. The CDR3 contains 14 residues. CDR3 sequence reads: CASNLGFRENEQFF. The CDR3 bases are TGTGCCAGTAATTTGGGGTTTAGGGAGAATGAGCAGTTCTTC.

This clonotype showed up just a few times. V is TRBV7-2 and J is TRBJ2-1; the D is unclear. V was cut by 6 bases and J by 5 bases, with 5 bases left in between. This CDR3 region has 11 residues. CDR1 and CDR2 from the germline V gene are SGHTA and FQGNSA. The CDR3 region is CASSYHNEQFF. CDR3 DNA sequence: TGTGCCAGCAGTTACCACAATGAGCAGTTCTTC.

This chain uses TRBV7-9 with TRBJ2-7; no firm D call. The CDR3 has 14 amino acids. The ends were cut back, 3 bases at V and 3 bases at J, with 12 bases in the middle. Germline loops: CDR1 SEHNR, CDR2 FQNEAQ (reference sequence). Written as DNA, the CDR3 is TGTGCCAGCAGCTTCGAAACGGGCTTCTACGAGCAGTACTTC. It yields the protein CASSFETGFYEQYF.

The chain combines TRBV27 with TRBJ2-7; 7 bases are a match to TRBD1. V lost 2 bases, J lost 2 bases, and 3 bases stayed unmatched. Germline V gives CDR1 MNHEY, CDR2 SMNVEV (reference sequence). The CDR3 contains 14 residues. CDR3 nucleotides: TGTGCCAGCAGTTTAGGGACAGCGACCTACGAGCAGTACTTC. Amino acid sequence: CASSLGTATYEQYF.

J is TRBJ1-1 and V is TRBV12-3 or TRBV12-4; weak D call: TRBD1 (5 bases). The CDR3 consists of 13 residues. Trimming removed 3 bases at V and 9 bases at J, with 14 bases between. CDR3 protein: CASSFRQGAKAFF. The CDR3 DNA follows: TGTGCCAGCAGTTTCCGCCAGGGCGCTAAAGCTTTCTTT.

This chain uses TRBV4-2 with TRBJ1-2; maybe TRBD1 (6 bases). Germline V CDR1 and CDR2: LGHNA, YNFKEQ. This CDR3 contains 16 residues. V gave up 0 bases and J gave up 1 base, with 12 bases separating them. CDR3: CASSQDWRTVNYGYTF. The CDR3 DNA is TGTGCCAGCAGCCAAGATTGGAGGACAGTTAACTATGGCTACACCTTC.

This chain uses TRBV12-3 or TRBV12-4 with TRBJ1-2, with a weak D call TRBD1 (5 bases). The ends were cut back, 2 bases at V and 7 bases at J, with 11 bases in the middle. The CDR3 runs 13 residues. This CDR3 is CASSLQGPLGYTF. The CDR3 coding sequence is TGTGCCAGCAGTTTACAGGGTCCCCTTGGCTACACCTTC.